This T cell receptor (beta chain) was found in a study of shared clonotypes between healthy human individuals. For this clone: The same CDR3 is also encoded by other DNA sequences in this sample.

The CDR3 covers 17 residues. The V segment lost 0 bases and the J segment 0 bases; nucleotides outside the gene matches: 2. Germline lookup yields CDR1 SGDLS and CDR2 YYNGEE. Over several immunoSEQ plates, each subset's genomic DNA was distributed in even portions. Sequenced by immunoSEQ multiplex PCR; TCRdb stores in-frame clones only, minus some. Here the sample spans 2 million to 2.5 million clones, 85% to 95% being singletons. The V and J genes are TRBV9 and TRBJ2-1; TRBD2 matches at 11 bases. Sequenced material: naive CD4+ T cells from PBMCs. Subset meaning: CD45RA+ positively selected. This TCR was sampled from a man younger than 35 in good health. Some clones in this sample may be carry-over from other donors' samples. The CDR3 DNA sequence: TGTGCCAGCAGCGTAGCTAGCGGGGGGAGCTCCTACAATGAGCAGTTCTTC. It yields the protein CASSVASGGSSYNEQFF.